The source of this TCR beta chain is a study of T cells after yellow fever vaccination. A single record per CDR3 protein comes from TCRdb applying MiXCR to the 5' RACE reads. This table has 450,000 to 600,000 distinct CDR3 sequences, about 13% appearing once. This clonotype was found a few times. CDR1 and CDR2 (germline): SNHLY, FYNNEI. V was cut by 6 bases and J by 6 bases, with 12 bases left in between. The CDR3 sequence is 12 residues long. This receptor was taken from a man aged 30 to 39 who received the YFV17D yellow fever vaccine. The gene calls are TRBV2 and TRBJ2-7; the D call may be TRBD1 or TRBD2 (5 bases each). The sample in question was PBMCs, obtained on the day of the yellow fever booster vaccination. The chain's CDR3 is CASSRGTAEQYF. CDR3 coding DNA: TGTGCCAGCAGCCGAGGGACGGCCGAGCAGTACTTC.